This record covers a single T cell receptor beta chain. Its matching antigen is unknown. This specimen belongs to a study of CD8 T cells in Susac syndrome. CD8+ and CD4+ blood T cells underwent TCR beta sequencing. Germline lookup yields CDR1 SGHAT and CDR2 FQNNGV. J was trimmed by 8 bases and V by 5 bases; bases with no gene match: 8. This CDR3 is 15 amino acids long. RNA in amounts of about 0.5 to 1 ug was reverse transcribed with random hexamers. Each CDR3 protein is one row after TCRdb ran MiXCR on the immunoSEQ multiplex PCR reads. The repertoire consists of approximately 190,000 distinct CDR3 sequences, with 95% occurring once and the leading ten covering roughly 0.15%. Study-wide results and caveats: It was acknowledged in the study that its TCR sequencing and HLA analysis involved a relatively small number of individuals.

Sequenced input: CD8+ T cells from PBMCs. The clonotype comes from a human donor with Susac syndrome. This chain links TRBV11-2 with TRBJ2-1, with 11 bases that match TRBD1. CDR3 in amino acids: CASSPWTGGLDEQFF. For the CDR3, the DNA is TGTGCCAGCAGCCCGTGGACAGGGGGCTTAGATGAGCAGTTCTTC.